This T cell receptor beta chain comes out of a study of early T cells in non-severe SARS-CoV-2 infection. The wider study: The sequenced material was bulk RNA from unsorted whole blood, and its chains were unpaired.

This clonotype appeared a few times. In the library, individual cDNA molecules carried attached unique molecular identifiers. TCRdb called the 5' RACE reads again in MiXCR, with one record for every CDR3 protein. Of about 94,000 distinct CDR3 sequences listed, around 14% are singletons. Trimming at V came to 11 bases and at J to 6 bases, leaving 10 bases not matched to a gene. Per germline, CDR1 MNHNY and CDR2 SVGAGI (reference sequence). There are 13 residues in the CDR3. The TCR originated in an adult who was a healthcare worker with PCR-confirmed SARS-CoV-2 infection or an uninfected control (not recorded which). The rearrangement joins TRBV6-6 to TRBJ1-2; 9 bases fit TRBD1. Source material: whole blood. The CDR3 coding sequence is TGTGCCGTAAAACAGGGGGCGGTGGATGGCTACACCTTC. This translates into CAVKQGAVDGYTF.